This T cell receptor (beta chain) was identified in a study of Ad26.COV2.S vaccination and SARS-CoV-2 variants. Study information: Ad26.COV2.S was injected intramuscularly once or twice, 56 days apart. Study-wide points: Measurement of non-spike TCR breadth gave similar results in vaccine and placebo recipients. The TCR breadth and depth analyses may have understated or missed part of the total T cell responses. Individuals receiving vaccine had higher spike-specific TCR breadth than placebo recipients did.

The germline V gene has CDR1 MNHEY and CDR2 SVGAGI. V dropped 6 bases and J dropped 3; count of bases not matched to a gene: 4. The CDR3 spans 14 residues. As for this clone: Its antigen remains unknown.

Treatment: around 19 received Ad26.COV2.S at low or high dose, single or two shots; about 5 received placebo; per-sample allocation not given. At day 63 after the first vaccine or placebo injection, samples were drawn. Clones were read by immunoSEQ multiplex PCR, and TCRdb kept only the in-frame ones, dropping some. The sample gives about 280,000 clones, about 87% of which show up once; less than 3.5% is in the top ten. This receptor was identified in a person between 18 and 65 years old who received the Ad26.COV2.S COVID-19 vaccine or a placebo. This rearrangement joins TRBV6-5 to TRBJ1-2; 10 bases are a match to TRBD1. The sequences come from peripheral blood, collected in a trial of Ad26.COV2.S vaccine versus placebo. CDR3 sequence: CASRLTGGYYGYTF. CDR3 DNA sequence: TGTGCCAGCAGGCTGACAGGGGGCTACTATGGCTACACCTTC.